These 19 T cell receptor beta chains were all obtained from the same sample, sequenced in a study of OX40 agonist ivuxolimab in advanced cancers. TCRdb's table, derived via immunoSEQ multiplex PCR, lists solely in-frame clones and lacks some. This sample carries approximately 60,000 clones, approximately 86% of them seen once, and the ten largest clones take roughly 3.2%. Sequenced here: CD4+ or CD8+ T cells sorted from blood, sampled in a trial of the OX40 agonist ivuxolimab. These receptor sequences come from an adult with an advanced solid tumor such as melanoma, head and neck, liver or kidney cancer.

The CDR3 DNA reads TGTGCCAGCAGCCTTGCAGGGGGCGAGTACAATGAGCAGTTCTTC. As protein: CASSLAGGEYNEQFF. The chain is built from TRBV9 and TRBJ2-1, with 8 bases fitting TRBD1. V lost 4 bases and J lost 4; bases outside the gene matches: 7. This CDR3 has 15 residues. Per germline, CDR1 SGDLS and CDR2 YYNGEE.

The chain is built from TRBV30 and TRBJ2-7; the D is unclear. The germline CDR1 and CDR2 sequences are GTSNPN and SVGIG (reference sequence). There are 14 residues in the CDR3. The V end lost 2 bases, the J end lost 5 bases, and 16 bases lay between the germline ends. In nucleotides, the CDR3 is TGTGCCTGGAGTAAACCCAGCTGGTCGGACGAGCAGTACTTC. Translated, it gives CAWSKPSWSDEQYF. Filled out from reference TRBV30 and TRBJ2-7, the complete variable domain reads SQTIHQWPATLVQPVGSPLSLECTVEGTSNPNLYWYRQAAGRGLQLLFYSVGIGQISSEVPQNLSASRPQDRQFILSSKKLLLSDSGFYLCAWSKPSWSDEQYFGPGTRLTVT.

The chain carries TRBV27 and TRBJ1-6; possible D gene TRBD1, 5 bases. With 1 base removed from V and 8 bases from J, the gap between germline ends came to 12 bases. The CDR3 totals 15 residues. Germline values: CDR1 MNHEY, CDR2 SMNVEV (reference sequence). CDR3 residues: CASSLYRTTDSPLHF. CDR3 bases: TGTGCCAGCAGTTTATATCGGACGACAGATTCACCCCTCCACTTT.

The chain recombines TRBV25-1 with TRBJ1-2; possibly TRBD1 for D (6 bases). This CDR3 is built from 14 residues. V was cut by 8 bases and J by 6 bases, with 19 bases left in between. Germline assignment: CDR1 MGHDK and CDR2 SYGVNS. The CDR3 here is CASFGGEGGHGYTF. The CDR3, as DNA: TGTGCCAGCTTTGGGGGAGAGGGGGGCCATGGCTACACCTTC.

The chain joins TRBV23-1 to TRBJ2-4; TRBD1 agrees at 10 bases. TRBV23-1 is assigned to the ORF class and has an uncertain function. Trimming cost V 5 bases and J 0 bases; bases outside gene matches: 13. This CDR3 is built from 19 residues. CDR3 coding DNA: TGCGCCAGCAGTAAAAAGACAGGGGGCGCTCGGCTAGCCAAAAACATTCAGTACTTC. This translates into CASSKKTGGARLAKNIQYF.

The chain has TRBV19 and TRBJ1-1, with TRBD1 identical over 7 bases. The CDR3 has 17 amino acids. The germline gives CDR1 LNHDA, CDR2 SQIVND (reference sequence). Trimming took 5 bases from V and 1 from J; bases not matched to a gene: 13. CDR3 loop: CASSVIQGELGNTEAFF. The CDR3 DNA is TGTGCCAGTAGTGTGATCCAGGGGGAACTAGGGAACACTGAAGCTTTCTTT.

The CDR3 region has the DNA TGTGCCAGCAGTTACAGGGAAGTGGCCGGGGAGCTGTTTTTT. Amino acids: CASSYREVAGELFF. This chain uses TRBV6-6 with TRBJ2-2, with no clear D. The germline V and J ends were trimmed by 2 bases and 6 bases, with 10 bases remaining between them. The CDR3 totals 14 residues. Germline V CDR1 and CDR2: MNHNY, SVGAGI (reference sequence).

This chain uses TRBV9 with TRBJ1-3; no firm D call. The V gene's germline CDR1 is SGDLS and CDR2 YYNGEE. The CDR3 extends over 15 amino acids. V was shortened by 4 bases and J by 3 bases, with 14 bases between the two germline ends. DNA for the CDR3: TGTGCCAGCAGCCCCTTCACAGAGCTTGGAAACACCATATATTTT. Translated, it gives CASSPFTELGNTIYF.

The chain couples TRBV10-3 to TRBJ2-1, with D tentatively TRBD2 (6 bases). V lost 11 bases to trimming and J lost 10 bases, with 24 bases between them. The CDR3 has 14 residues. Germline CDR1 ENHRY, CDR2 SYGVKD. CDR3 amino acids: CASGGPGGVGEQFF. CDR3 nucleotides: TGTGCCTCTGGGGGACCAGGAGGGGTAGGGGAGCAGTTCTTC.

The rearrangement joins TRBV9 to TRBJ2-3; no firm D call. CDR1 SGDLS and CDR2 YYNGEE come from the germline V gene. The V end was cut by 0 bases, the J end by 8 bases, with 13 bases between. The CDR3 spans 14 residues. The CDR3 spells CASSVGPSVGTQYF. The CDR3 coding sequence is TGTGCCAGCAGCGTAGGGCCCTCGGTGGGTACGCAGTATTTT.

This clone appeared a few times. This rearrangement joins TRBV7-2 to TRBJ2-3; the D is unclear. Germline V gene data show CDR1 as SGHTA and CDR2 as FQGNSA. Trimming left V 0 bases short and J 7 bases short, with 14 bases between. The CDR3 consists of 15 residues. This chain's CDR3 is CASSLAQLPSHTQYF. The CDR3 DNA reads TGTGCCAGCAGCTTAGCCCAACTTCCCTCACATACGCAGTATTTT.

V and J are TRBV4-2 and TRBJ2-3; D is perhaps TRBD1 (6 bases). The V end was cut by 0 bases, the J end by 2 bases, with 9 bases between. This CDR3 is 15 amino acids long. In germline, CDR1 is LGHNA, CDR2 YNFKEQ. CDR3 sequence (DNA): TGTGCCAGCAGCCAAGAGGACAGTTCCACAGATACGCAGTATTTT. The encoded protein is CASSQEDSSTDTQYF.

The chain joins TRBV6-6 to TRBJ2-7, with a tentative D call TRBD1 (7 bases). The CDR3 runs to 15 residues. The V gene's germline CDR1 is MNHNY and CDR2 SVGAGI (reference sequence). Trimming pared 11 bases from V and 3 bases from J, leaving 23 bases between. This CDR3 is CAGQEGKEGGYEQYF. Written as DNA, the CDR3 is TGTGCCGGACAGGAGGGGAAGGAGGGTGGCTACGAGCAGTACTTC.

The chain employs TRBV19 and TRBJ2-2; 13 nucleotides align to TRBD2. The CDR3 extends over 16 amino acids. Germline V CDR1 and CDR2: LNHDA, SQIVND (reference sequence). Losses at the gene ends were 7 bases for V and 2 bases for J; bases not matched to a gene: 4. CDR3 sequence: CASKGLAGLNTGELFF. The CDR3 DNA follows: TGTGCCAGTAAGGGACTAGCGGGACTAAACACCGGGGAGCTGTTTTTT.

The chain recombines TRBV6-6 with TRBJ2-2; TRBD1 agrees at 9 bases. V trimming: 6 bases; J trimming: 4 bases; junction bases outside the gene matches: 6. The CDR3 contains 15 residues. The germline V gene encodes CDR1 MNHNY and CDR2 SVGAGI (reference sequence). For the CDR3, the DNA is TGTGCCAGCAGCTCACAGGGGGCGCTCACCGGGGAGCTGTTTTTT. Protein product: CASSSQGALTGELFF.

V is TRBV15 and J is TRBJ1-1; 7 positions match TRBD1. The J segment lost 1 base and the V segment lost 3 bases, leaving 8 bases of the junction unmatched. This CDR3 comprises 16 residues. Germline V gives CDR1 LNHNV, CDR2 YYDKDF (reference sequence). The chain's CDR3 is CATSSADRVRNTEAFF. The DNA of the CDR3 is TGTGCCACCAGCAGTGCAGACAGGGTAAGGAACACTGAAGCTTTCTTT.

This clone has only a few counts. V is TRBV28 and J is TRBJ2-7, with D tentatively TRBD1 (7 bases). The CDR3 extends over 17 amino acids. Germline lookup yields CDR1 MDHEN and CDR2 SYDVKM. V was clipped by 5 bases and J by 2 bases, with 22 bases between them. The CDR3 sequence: CASSPGRGRSGTYEQYF. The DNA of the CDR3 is TGTGCCAGCAGTCCCGGCAGGGGGAGGTCGGGGACCTACGAGCAGTACTTC. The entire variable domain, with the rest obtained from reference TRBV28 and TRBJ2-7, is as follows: DVKVTQSSRYLVKRTGEKVFLECVQDMDHENMFWYRQDPGLGLRLIYFSYDVKMKEKGDIPEGYSVSREKKERFSLILESASTNQTSMYLCASSPGRGRSGTYEQYFGPGTRLTVT.

The CDR3, as DNA: TGTGCCAGCAACGCAGGGGGGTACGAGCAGTACTTC. Translating gives CASNAGGYEQYF. V usage is TRBV6-1 and J usage is TRBJ2-7; possible D gene TRBD1, 7 bases. The CDR3 runs 12 residues. V lost 7 bases, J lost 4 bases, and 11 bases lay in between. Germline CDR1 and CDR2: MNHNS and SASEGT.

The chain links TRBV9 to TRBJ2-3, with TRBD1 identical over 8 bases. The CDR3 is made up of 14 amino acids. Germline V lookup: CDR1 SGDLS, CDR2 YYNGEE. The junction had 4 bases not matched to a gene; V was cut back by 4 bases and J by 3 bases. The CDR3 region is CASSSRQGTDTQYF. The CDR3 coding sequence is TGTGCCAGCAGCTCACGACAGGGGACAGATACGCAGTATTTT.